This TCR beta chain appears in the sequencing data of a study of T cell responses to AZD1222 COVID-19 vaccine. Notes on the study in general: It was only after the peak T cell response that any repertoires were sampled.

A remark on this clone: Its target is not known.

The CDR3 loop spans 14 amino acids. The V gene's germline CDR1 is LGHNA and CDR2 YSLEER. V was pared by 4 bases and J by 2 bases, with 12 bases between. Sequencing used immunoSEQ multiplex PCR; TCRdb keeps in-frame clones, though not all of them. The sample lists about 99,000 clones; around 92% were seen once. The sequencing here drew on peripheral blood, taken on day 0 of AZD1222 vaccination. The clonotype comes from an adult in good health. This rearrangement joins TRBV4-3 to TRBJ2-7, with D perhaps TRBD1 or TRBD2 (5 bases each). The chain's CDR3 is CASSPGRGAYEQYF. The CDR3 region has the DNA TGCGCCAGCAGCCCTGGGAGAGGGGCCTACGAGCAGTACTTC.